The clone carrying this T cell receptor (beta chain) was counted at least ten times. These data come from a study of T cell responses to AZD1222 COVID-19 vaccine. The assay was immunoSEQ multiplex PCR, and TCRdb's table has in-frame clones only and misses some. The repertoire holds some 71,000 clones, about 83% seen once, with roughly 10% in the top ten. The CDR3 loop spans 13 amino acids. CDR1 and CDR2 from the germline V gene are GTSNPN and SVGIG (reference sequence). Between the trimmed V and J ends, which lost 5 bases and 12 bases, there was a span of 17 bases. The receptor's source is an adult in good health. V and J are TRBV30 and TRBJ1-6; D not resolved. The sample consisted of peripheral blood, taken on day 0 of AZD1222 vaccination. The CDR3 region has the DNA TGTGCCTGGCATCTGGTAGGAATGGGACCCCTCCACTTT. Translating gives CAWHLVGMGPLHF. The variable domain in full, completed from reference TRBV30 and TRBJ1-6, reads SQTIHQWPATLVQPVGSPLSLECTVEGTSNPNLYWYRQAAGRGLQLLFYSVGIGQISSEVPQNLSASRPQDRQFILSSKKLLLSDSGFYLCAWHLVGMGPLHFGNGTRLTVT.